This T cell receptor beta chain was documented in a study of early T cells in non-severe SARS-CoV-2 infection. TCRdb reprocessed the 5' RACE reads via MiXCR and lists one record per CDR3 protein. This sample has tens of thousands of distinct CDR3 sequences, with around 13% found just once. The CDR3 consists of 17 residues. Per germline, CDR1 KGHDR and CDR2 SFDVKD. The V gene lost 6 bases and the J gene lost 0 bases, with 14 bases spanning the gap. This receptor was identified in an adult who was a healthcare worker with PCR-confirmed SARS-CoV-2 infection or an uninfected control (not recorded which). The chain joins TRBV24-1 to TRBJ2-6, with no clear D. This material consisted of whole blood, taken at baseline. For the CDR3, the DNA is TGTGCCACCAGTCGATCACAGATACACTCTGGGGCCAACGTCCTGACTTTC. Amino acid sequence: CATSRSQIHSGANVLTF.